These 14 T cell receptor beta chains originate from one sample sequenced in a study of T-cell reconstitution after alpha-beta-depleted transplantation in children. The library targeted TCRbeta and was prepared with unique molecular identifiers. Each CDR3 protein gets one entry after TCRdb re-called the PCR reads with MiXCR. The sample has hundreds of thousands of distinct CDR3 sequences; roughly 25% are singletons. The specimen comprised PBMCs, mostly from graft donor cells, sampled 360 days after TCRalphabeta/CD19-depleted stem cell transplant. The source is a female patient aged 2-9 years who had a stem cell transplant for congenital amegakaryocytic thrombocytopenia, so the T cells may come from the graft donor.

This clonotype was seen ten or more times. This rearrangement joins TRBV4-1 to TRBJ2-3; maybe TRBD2 (7 bases). V was trimmed by 4 bases and J by 2 bases, leaving 28 bases between them. CDR1 is MGHRA and CDR2 is YSYEKL in the germline V gene. This CDR3 comprises 20 residues. CDR3 in DNA: TGCGCCAGCAGCCGGAAGAAAATTACGGGGGGCCCGACATCCACAGATACGCAGTATTTT. Encoded protein: CASSRKKITGGPTSTDTQYF.

V usage is TRBV30 and J usage is TRBJ2-3, with TRBD1 matching 8 bases. CDR1 is GTSNPN and CDR2 is SVGIG in the germline V gene (reference sequence). CDR3 length: 15 amino acids. J lost 3 bases, V lost 3 bases, and 8 bases had no gene match. In nucleotides, the CDR3 is TGTGCCTGGAGCACCGGGACAGGCGCGACAGATACGCAGTATTTT. Encoded protein: CAWSTGTGATDTQYF.

The genes are TRBV24-1 and TRBJ1-1; D remains unclear. This CDR3 is built from 17 residues. Germline lookup yields CDR1 KGHDR and CDR2 SFDVKD. V was shortened by 0 bases and J by 1 base, with 14 bases between the two germline ends. The CDR3 bases are TGTGCCACCAGTGATTTGAGTGGGAGAGGAAAGAACACTGAAGCTTTCTTT. It yields the protein CATSDLSGRGKNTEAFF.

This clonotype was recorded a few times. The chain joins TRBV12-3 or TRBV12-4 to TRBJ2-7, with TRBD2 identical over 8 bases. The CDR3 has 15 amino acids. The V gene end was trimmed by 2 bases and the J gene end by 6 bases; junction bases not matched to a gene: 9. CDR3 nucleotide sequence: TGTGCCAGCAGTTTACAAACGGGACTAGTCTTCGAGCAGTACTTC. Translating it yields CASSLQTGLVFEQYF.

In this sample, this clonotype turned up a few times. V usage is TRBV28 and J usage is TRBJ2-7; D remains unclear. Germline V CDR1 and CDR2: MDHEN, SYDVKM. The CDR3 length is 16 residues. V lost 8 bases and J lost 3, with 23 bases in between. CDR3 DNA: TGTGCCAGCGCGCGATTTACCCCTTACTTTTTCTACGAGCAGTACTTC. Translating it yields CASARFTPYFFYEQYF. The full variable domain, with the rest looked up from reference TRBV28 and TRBJ2-7, is DVKVTQSSRYLVKRTGEKVFLECVQDMDHENMFWYRQDPGLGLRLIYFSYDVKMKEKGDIPEGYSVSREKKERFSLILESASTNQTSMYLCASARFTPYFFYEQYFGPGTRLTVT.

This clonotype has more than one count but fewer than ten. The chain is built from TRBV28 and TRBJ2-2; D may be TRBD1 or TRBD2 (5 bases each). The CDR3 is made up of 17 amino acids. V was trimmed by 2 bases and J by 6 bases, leaving 19 bases between them. Germline CDR1 MDHEN, CDR2 SYDVKM. The CDR3: CASSLPRLGPWAGELFF. The CDR3 region has the DNA TGTGCCAGCAGTTTACCCCGACTGGGACCCTGGGCCGGGGAGCTGTTTTTT.

V gene TRBV6-2 or TRBV6-3 combines with J gene TRBJ2-2; D may be TRBD2 (6 bases). Germline-derived CDR1 and CDR2 are MNHEY and SVGEGT. V lost 5 bases and J lost 3, with 10 bases in between. The CDR3 is made up of 14 amino acids. The CDR3 nucleotides read TGTGCCAGCAGTAGGGACTCCCACACCGGGGAGCTGTTTTTT. Protein sequence: CASSRDSHTGELFF.

The chain links TRBV5-1 to TRBJ2-1; 8 bases align to TRBD1. V dropped 5 bases and J dropped 5; count of bases not matched to a gene: 12. CDR3 size: 16 residues. The germline V gene encodes CDR1 SGHRS and CDR2 YFSETQ. CDR3 DNA sequence: TGCGCCAGCAGTCCCACCGGACAGGGCTACCACAATGAGCAGTTCTTC. It yields the protein CASSPTGQGYHNEQFF.

This chain links TRBV14 with TRBJ2-5, with D uncertain. V shed 4 bases and J shed 2 bases, with 14 bases lying between them. CDR1 SGHDN and CDR2 FVKESK come from the germline V gene. CDR3 length: 15 amino acids. The CDR3 sequence: CASSRVVGWQETQYF. CDR3 bases: TGTGCCAGCAGCCGAGTCGTAGGGTGGCAAGAGACCCAGTACTTC.

This sequence joins TRBV7-2 and TRBJ2-5; TRBD1 is a possible D gene (5 bases). Germline loops: CDR1 SGHTA, CDR2 FQGNSA. This CDR3 contains 15 residues. Trimming stripped 1 base from V and 2 bases from J, with 11 bases between. The CDR3 coding sequence is TGTGCCAGCAGCTTAGGGTCGGCAGGGCAAGAGACCCAGTACTTC. Protein sequence: CASSLGSAGQETQYF.

At least ten counts were recorded for this clonotype. The J gene is TRBJ1-6, the V gene TRBV7-2; D not certain. The CDR3 sequence is 15 residues long. Trimming left V 3 bases short and J 2 bases short, with 8 bases between. CDR1 is SGHTA and CDR2 is FQGNSA in the germline V gene. CDR3 DNA: TGTGCCAGCAGCTTGGCCGGGACCTATAATTCACCCCTCCACTTT. Translating gives CASSLAGTYNSPLHF.

This chain joins TRBV7-9 and TRBJ1-5; D unclear. The germline V gene has CDR1 SEHNR and CDR2 FQNEAQ (reference sequence). V was cut by 4 bases and J by 9 bases, with 10 bases left in between. This CDR3 is 12 amino acids long. The CDR3 DNA is TGTGCCAGCAGCTCCAAAGGGCTGCCCCAGCATTTT. Translation: CASSSKGLPQHF. The full variable domain, in which reference TRBV7-9 and TRBJ1-5 provide the parts outside the CDR3, is DTGVSQNPRHKITKRGQNVTFRCDPISEHNRLYWYRQTLGQGPEFLTYFQNEAQLEKSRLLSDRFSAERPKGSFSTLEIQRTEQGDSAMYLCASSSKGLPQHFGDGTRLSIL.

The gene calls are TRBV5-5 and TRBJ2-1; 7 bases match TRBD1. Per germline, CDR1 SGHKS and CDR2 YYEKEE (reference sequence). The CDR3 extends over 14 amino acids. Trimming removed 4 bases from V and 3 bases from J; junction bases left unmatched: 4. CDR3 in DNA: TGTGCCAGCAGCCGGGGACAGATCTACAATGAGCAGTTCTTC. Translation gives CASSRGQIYNEQFF.

V gene TRBV2 combines with J gene TRBJ2-3; tentative D call: TRBD2 (5 bases). CDR1 SNHLY and CDR2 FYNNEI come from the germline V gene. The CDR3 runs to 16 residues. Trimming shortened V by 1 base and J by 0 bases, and 11 bases separated the two germline ends. The CDR3 loop reads CASSEELPGSTDTQYF. CDR3 DNA: TGTGCCAGCAGTGAAGAACTCCCGGGGAGCACAGATACGCAGTATTTT.